This T cell receptor (beta chain) was sequenced for a study of T cell repertoires in cytomegalovirus infection. Across the study: The study used recently identified HLA-C-restricted and well-studied HLA-B-restricted CMV epitopes. Carrying CMV and the relevant HLA type showed in public TCR beta signatures. Study results and caveats: CMV-specific HLA-C-restricted TCR beta clonotypes dominated the ex vivo response. Carriage of CMV together with the relevant HLA was identifiable through cumulative public TCR beta family frequency.

This clonotype was seen ten or more times. Its antigen is not identified. The ends were cut back, 3 bases at V and 1 base at J, with 10 bases in the middle. Germline V gives CDR1 MDHEN, CDR2 SYDVKM. CDR3 length: 15 residues. Via MiXCR, TCRdb re-called the reads, giving one row per CDR3 protein. In the table there are approximately 1,000,000 distinct CDR3 sequences, 31% of which are singletons. Sequencing used cultured CD8+ T cells from PBMCs, obtained from culture after CMV antigen stimulation. The sequence came from a human donor in good health (CMV status not recorded). Some clones in this sample may be carry-over from other donors' samples. The genes are TRBV28 and TRBJ2-1, with D unresolved. CDR3 in amino acids: CASSLTVGSYNEQFF. The DNA of the CDR3 is TGTGCCAGCAGTTTGACGGTAGGGTCCTACAATGAGCAGTTCTTC. The full variable domain, in which reference TRBV28 and TRBJ2-1 provide the parts outside the CDR3, is DVKVTQSSRYLVKRTGEKVFLECVQDMDHENMFWYRQDPGLGLRLIYFSYDVKMKEKGDIPEGYSVSREKKERFSLILESASTNQTSMYLCASSLTVGSYNEQFFGPGTRLTVL.